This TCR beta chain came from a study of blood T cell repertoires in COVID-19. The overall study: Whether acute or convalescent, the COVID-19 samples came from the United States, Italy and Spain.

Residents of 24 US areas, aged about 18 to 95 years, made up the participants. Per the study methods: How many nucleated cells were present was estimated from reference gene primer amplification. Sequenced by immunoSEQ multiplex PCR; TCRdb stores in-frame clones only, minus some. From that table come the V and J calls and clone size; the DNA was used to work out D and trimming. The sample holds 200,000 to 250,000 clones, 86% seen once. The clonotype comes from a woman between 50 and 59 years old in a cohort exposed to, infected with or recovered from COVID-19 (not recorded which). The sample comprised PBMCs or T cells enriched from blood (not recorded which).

The CDR3 coding sequence is TGTGCCAGCAGTTTAGGCACGTTCGATGGCTACACCTTC. Translation: CASSLGTFDGYTF. The chain recombines TRBV27 with TRBJ1-2; no definite D call. The CDR3 is 13 amino acids. Per the germline V gene, CDR1 is MNHEY and CDR2 is SMNVEV (reference sequence). Trimming removed 2 bases from V and 6 bases from J, with 10 bases in between.